This T cell receptor beta chain was obtained from a study of T cell responses to AZD1222 COVID-19 vaccine. The V and J ends lost 6 bases and 1 base respectively, with 9 bases between them. The CDR3 extends over 13 amino acids. Assay used: immunoSEQ multiplex PCR; TCRdb lists only in-frame clones, some missing. Of about 92,000 clones in the sample, 90% to 95% were seen once. The chain couples TRBV12-3 or TRBV12-4 to TRBJ1-1, with D unclear. The TCR sequence derives from an adult in good health. The source was peripheral blood, collected on day 0 of AZD1222 vaccination. In DNA, the CDR3 is TGTGCCAGCAGCCGGAACAGGAACACTGAAGCTTTCTTT. This codes for CASSRNRNTEAFF.